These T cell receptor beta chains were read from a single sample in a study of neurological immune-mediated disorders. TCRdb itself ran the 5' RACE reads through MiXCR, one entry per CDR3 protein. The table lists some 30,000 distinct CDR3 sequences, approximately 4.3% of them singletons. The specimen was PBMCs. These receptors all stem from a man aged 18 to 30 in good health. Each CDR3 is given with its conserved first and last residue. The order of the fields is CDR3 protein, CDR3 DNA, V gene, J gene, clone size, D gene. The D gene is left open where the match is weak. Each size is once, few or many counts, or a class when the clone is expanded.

CDR3: CSARDWGRGFGNTIYF
DNA: TGCAGTGCTAGAGATTGGGGCAGGGGTTTTGGAAACACCATATATTTT
V: TRBV20-1
J: TRBJ1-3
size: many
D: .

CDR3: CASSFLREGFPFNSPLHF
DNA: TGCGCCAGCAGCTTTCTCCGGGAGGGGTTCCCATTCAATTCACCCCTCCACTTT
V: TRBV5-1
J: TRBJ1-6
size: many
D: .

CDR3: CASSPFWGEGSPLHF
DNA: TGTGCCAGCAGCCCCTTTTGGGGGGAAGGGTCACCCCTCCACTTT
V: TRBV5-8
J: TRBJ1-6
size: many
D: .

CDR3: CASSQLAGGTDTQYF
DNA: TGTGCCAGCAGTCAACTAGCGGGGGGGACAGATACGCAGTATTTT
V: TRBV6-5
J: TRBJ2-3
size: many
D: TRBD2

CDR3: CASSQDMDRLGTEAFF
DNA: TGCGCCAGCAGCCAAGATATGGACAGGCTAGGGACTGAAGCTTTCTTT
V: TRBV4-3
J: TRBJ1-1
size: many
D: TRBD1

CDR3: CSVGTGYGAEAFF
DNA: TGCAGCGTTGGAACAGGGTATGGTGCTGAAGCTTTCTTT
V: TRBV29-1
J: TRBJ1-1
size: few
D: .

CDR3: CASSISAYNSPLHF
DNA: TGTGCCAGCAGCATAAGCGCATATAATTCACCCCTCCACTTT
V: TRBV6-5
J: TRBJ1-6
size: many
D: .

CDR3: CASSLVGVNTDTQYF
DNA: TGTGCCAGCAGCTTAGTGGGGGTTAACACAGATACGCAGTATTTT
V: TRBV7-9
J: TRBJ2-3
size: many
D: .

CDR3: CASSPGEYEQYF
DNA: TGTGCCAGCAGCCCAGGGGAGTACGAGCAGTACTTC
V: TRBV7-9
J: TRBJ2-7
size: many
D: .

CDR3: CASSPGAGEAFF
DNA: TGTGCCAGCAGCCCCGGGGCAGGGGAAGCTTTCTTT
V: TRBV7-9
J: TRBJ1-1
size: many
D: .

CDR3: CASSLGVTADNEQFF
DNA: TGTGCCAGCAGCTTGGGGGTGACAGCAGACAATGAGCAGTTCTTC
V: TRBV5-8
J: TRBJ2-1
size: many
D: .

CDR3: CSAQGGTPLHF
DNA: TGCAGTGCCCAGGGGGGAACACCCCTCCACTTT
V: TRBV20-1
J: TRBJ1-6
size: many
D: TRBD1

CDR3: CASGETEAFF
DNA: TGTGCCTCCGGGGAAACTGAAGCTTTCTTT
V: TRBV25-1
J: TRBJ1-1
size: many
D: .

CDR3: CASSPAGGPTREQYF
DNA: TGTGCCAGCAGCCCCGCGGGCGGCCCGACAAGGGAGCAGTACTTC
V: TRBV7-9
J: TRBJ2-7
size: many
D: .

CDR3: CSAGTIYEQYF
DNA: TGCAGTGCTGGGACTATCTACGAGCAGTACTTC
V: TRBV20-1
J: TRBJ2-7
size: many
D: TRBD2

CDR3: CASSFQGARTDTQYF
DNA: TGTGCCAGCAGCTTCCAGGGGGCGCGGACAGATACGCAGTATTTT
V: TRBV7-2
J: TRBJ2-3
size: many
D: TRBD1

CDR3: CASSITSRGGWETQYF
DNA: TGTGCCAGCAGCATCACCTCCAGGGGGGGGTGGGAGACCCAGTACTTC
V: TRBV7-2
J: TRBJ2-5
size: many
D: .

CDR3: CASSARLAGDHNEQFF
DNA: TGTGCCAGCAGCGCCAGACTAGCGGGGGACCACAATGAGCAGTTCTTC
V: TRBV11-2
J: TRBJ2-1
size: many
D: TRBD2

CDR3: CASSPFLEVYNEQFF
DNA: TGTGCCAGCAGCCCTTTTTTGGAGGTTTACAATGAGCAGTTCTTC
V: TRBV7-2
J: TRBJ2-1
size: many
D: .

CDR3: CASSLGPSTDTQYF
DNA: TGCGCCAGCAGCTTGGGACCCAGCACAGATACGCAGTATTTT
V: TRBV5-1
J: TRBJ2-3
size: many
D: .

CDR3: CASISLDRKYGYTF
DNA: TGTGCCAGTATATCCCTCGACAGGAAATATGGCTACACCTTC
V: TRBV19
J: TRBJ1-2
size: many
D: .

CDR3: CASSQELAGDSPGSCFF
DNA: .
V: TRBV4-2
J: TRBJ2-2
size: many
D: .

CDR3: CSLQAITDTQYF
DNA: TGCAGTTTACAGGCGATCACAGATACGCAGTATTTT
V: TRBV20-1
J: TRBJ2-3
size: many
D: .

CDR3: CASRQTRPGTGELFF
DNA: TGTGCCAGCAGACAGACAAGGCCAGGAACCGGGGAGCTGTTTTTT
V: TRBV12-3/TRBV12-4
J: TRBJ2-2
size: many
D: .

CDR3: CSARGLAEADTQYF
DNA: TGCAGTGCCCGGGGACTAGCTGAGGCAGATACGCAGTATTTT
V: TRBV20-1
J: TRBJ2-3
size: many
D: TRBD2

CDR3: CSARVWGGLTYNEQFF
DNA: TGCAGTGCTAGGGTGTGGGGCGGCCTCACCTACAATGAGCAGTTCTTC
V: TRBV20-1
J: TRBJ2-1
size: many
D: .

CDR3: CASAGANTEAFF
DNA: TGCGCCAGCGCCGGGGCGAACACTGAAGCTTTCTTT
V: TRBV4-1
J: TRBJ1-1
size: many
D: .

CDR3: CASRLRWDTYQETQYF
DNA: TGCGCCAGCAGACTGCGGTGGGACACCTACCAAGAGACCCAGTACTTC
V: TRBV5-1
J: TRBJ2-5
size: many
D: .

CDR3: CASTTGTGLYYEQYF
DNA: TGCGCCAGCACCACCGGGACAGGATTATACTACGAGCAGTACTTC
V: TRBV5-1
J: TRBJ2-7
size: medium-sized
D: TRBD1

CDR3: CASSQTGREETQYF
DNA: TGCGCCAGCAGCCAGACAGGCAGGGAAGAGACCCAGTACTTC
V: TRBV4-1
J: TRBJ2-5
size: many
D: .

CDR3: CASRHKDRPYNSPLHF
DNA: TGTGCTAGCAGACATAAGGACAGGCCTTATAATTCACCCCTCCACTTT
V: TRBV7-7
J: TRBJ1-6
size: many
D: TRBD1

CDR3: CATSDTGQGMRYEQFF
DNA: TGTGCCACCAGTGATACCGGACAGGGGATGAGGTATGAGCAGTTCTTC
V: TRBV24-1
J: TRBJ2-1
size: many
D: TRBD1

CDR3: CASSPPGGGSSGNTIYF
DNA: TGTGCCAGCAGCCCCCCCGGGGGCGGGAGCTCTGGAAACACCATATATTTT
V: TRBV6-6
J: TRBJ1-3
size: many
D: .

CDR3: CASSLNGDTEAFF
DNA: TGTGCCAGCAGCCTGAATGGGGACACTGAAGCTTTCTTT
V: TRBV12-3/TRBV12-4
J: TRBJ1-1
size: many
D: .

CDR3: CSVDWGEKLFF
DNA: TGCAGCGTTGATTGGGGGGAAAAACTGTTTTTT
V: TRBV29-1
J: TRBJ1-4
size: many
D: .

CDR3: CASSEGSGTGQETQYF
DNA: TGTGCCAGCAGTGAAGGTTCCGGGACGGGACAAGAGACCCAGTACTTC
V: TRBV6-1
J: TRBJ2-5
size: many
D: .

CDR3: CASSRSQQETQYF
DNA: TGTGCCAGCAGTCGGTCCCAGCAAGAGACCCAGTACTTC
V: TRBV12-3/TRBV12-4
J: TRBJ2-5
size: many
D: .

CDR3: CASSSGSGGADTQYF
DNA: TGTGCCAGCAGCTCGGGTAGCGGGGGGGCGGATACGCAGTATTTT
V: TRBV11-2
J: TRBJ2-3
size: many
D: TRBD2

CDR3: CASSPRGTEDSYEQYF
DNA: TGTGCCAGCAGTCCCCGGGGGACGGAAGACTCCTACGAGCAGTACTTC
V: TRBV27
J: TRBJ2-7
size: many
D: .

CDR3: CASSLGAGGWPDTEAFF
DNA: TGTGCCAGCAGCTTGGGGGCTGGGGGATGGCCCGACACTGAAGCTTTCTTT
V: TRBV7-9
J: TRBJ1-1
size: many
D: .

CDR3: CASSLRTRDTQYF
DNA: TGTGCCAGCAGCTTAAGGACCCGCGATACGCAGTATTTT
V: TRBV7-2
J: TRBJ2-3
size: many
D: .

CDR3: CASSSYRAETQYF
DNA: TGTGCCAGCAGCTCCTACAGAGCAGAGACCCAGTACTTC
V: TRBV7-2
J: TRBJ2-5
size: many
D: .

CDR3: CSARTSGNNNEQFF
DNA: TGCAGTGCACGGACTAGCGGAAATAACAATGAGCAGTTCTTC
V: TRBV20-1
J: TRBJ2-1
size: many
D: TRBD2

CDR3: CASGTHYNRRDTQYF
DNA: TGTGCCAGCGGAACCCATTACAATCGACGAGATACGCAGTATTTT
V: TRBV27
J: TRBJ2-3
size: many
D: .

CDR3: CASSVLGQGFGEQFF
DNA: TGTGCCAGCAGTGTTTTGGGACAGGGTTTTGGTGAGCAGTTCTTC
V: TRBV2
J: TRBJ2-1
size: many
D: TRBD1

CDR3: CASTAGLAGGPVRADTQYF
DNA: TGTGCCAGCACCGCGGGACTAGCGGGGGGCCCCGTGCGGGCAGATACGCAGTATTTT
V: TRBV6-7
J: TRBJ2-3
size: many
D: TRBD2

CDR3: CASSLTSSGGGDTQYF
DNA: TGTGCCAGCAGCTTGACCTCTAGCGGGGGGGGGGATACGCAGTATTTT
V: TRBV7-2
J: TRBJ2-3
size: many
D: TRBD2

CDR3: CASSELGTNEKLFF
DNA: TGTGCCAGCAGTGAGTTAGGGACGAATGAAAAACTGTTTTTT
V: TRBV6-1
J: TRBJ1-4
size: many
D: .